This section outlines one T cell receptor beta chain sequence together with its context. The antigen is unknown. Arm-PCR of CDR3 regions and iRepertoire HTBI primers were used to build TCR beta libraries. MiXCR, run by TCRdb on the multiplex PCR reads, gives a single entry per CDR3 protein. This sample yields 600,000 to 800,000 distinct CDR3 sequences, of which around 30% are seen a single time; roughly 46% belongs to the top ten. The record originates from a study of regulatory T cells in long-lasting Graves disease. Background on the study: The study counted Graves' disease as persistent given over 5 years of antithyroid drugs and positive TSH receptor antibodies. Study-level points and caveats: The study found TRBV28, TRBJ1-2 and TRBJ2-5 favored in persistent disease.

Time point specified: persistent/refractory GD, antithyroid drugs over 5 years with positive TRAb. The TCR library was made from RNA that had been extracted from PBMCs in TRIzol. In Xi'an, China, an endocrinology department was the source of patients. This CDR3 contains 13 residues. CDR1 LGHDT and CDR2 YNNKEL come from the germline V gene (reference sequence). Trimming removed 1 base from V and 4 bases from J, with 5 bases in between. This sample comprised peripheral blood mononuclear cells (PBMCs), obtained when the disease was refractory, from a patient treated with antithyroid drugs. This clonotype was obtained from a female donor with Graves disease. The chain is built from TRBV3-1 and TRBJ1-3; unclear D gene. The CDR3 protein is CASSQGRGNTIYF. CDR3 nucleotides: TGTGCCAGCAGCCAAGGGAGGGGAAACACCATATATTTT.